The text below deals with one T cell receptor beta chain. Time point described: blood 2 weeks post-SBRT. Treatment of the sample: 15 Gy SBRT to primary tumor, nephrectomy 4 weeks later. The sample originates from a study of radiation and T cells in renal cell carcinoma. Data came from immunoSEQ multiplex PCR; TCRdb stores just in-frame clones and leaves some out. Of 100,000 to 150,000 clones in the sample, about four fifths were seen once. The CDR3 covers 13 residues. Trimming removed 5 bases at V and 4 bases at J, with 12 bases between. Germline assignment: CDR1 MNHEY and CDR2 SMNVEV (reference sequence).

The receptor was derived from a man aged 50-60 years with renal cell carcinoma. Sequenced here: blood, sampled from a patient whose treatment included radiotherapy and nephrectomy. The J gene is TRBJ2-7, the V gene TRBV27; TRBD1 is a possible D gene (6 bases). The CDR3 protein is CASSPRTAYEQYF. The CDR3 nucleotides are TGTGCCAGCAGTCCACGGACAGCGTACGAGCAGTACTTC.